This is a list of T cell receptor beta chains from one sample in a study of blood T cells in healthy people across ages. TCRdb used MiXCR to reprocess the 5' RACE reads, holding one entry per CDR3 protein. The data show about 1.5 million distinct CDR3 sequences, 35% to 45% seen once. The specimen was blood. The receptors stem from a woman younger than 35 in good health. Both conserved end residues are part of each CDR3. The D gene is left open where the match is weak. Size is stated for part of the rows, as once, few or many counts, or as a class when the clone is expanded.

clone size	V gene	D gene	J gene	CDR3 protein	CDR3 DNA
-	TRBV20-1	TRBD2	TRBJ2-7	CSGGLAFSYEQYF	TGCAGTGGGGGACTAGCGTTCTCCTACGAGCAGTACTTC
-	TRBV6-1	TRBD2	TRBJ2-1	CASRIGSGGAFYEQFF	TGTGCCAGCAGGATCGGTAGCGGGGGGGCCTTTTACGAGCAGTTCTTC
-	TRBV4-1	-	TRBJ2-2	CASSQADETRTGELFF	TGCGCCAGCAGCCAAGCCGACGAGACAAGGACCGGGGAGCTGTTTTTT
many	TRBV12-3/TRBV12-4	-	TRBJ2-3	CASSPRLSTDTQYF	TGTGCCAGCAGTCCCCGACTTAGCACAGATACGCAGTATTTT
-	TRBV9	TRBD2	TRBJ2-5	CASSVVGTNKETQYF	TGTGCCAGCAGCGTAGTGGGGACTAATAAAGAGACCCAGTACTTC
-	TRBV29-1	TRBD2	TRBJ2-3	CSARGGTSGMGGTQYF	TGCAGCGCAAGAGGAGGGACTAGCGGGATGGGGGGTACGCAGTATTTT
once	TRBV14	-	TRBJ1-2	CASRSTGRAGYTF	TGTGCCAGCAGGTCTACAGGGCGGGCTGGCTACACCTTC
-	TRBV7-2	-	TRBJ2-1	CASSLALTSSSYNEQFF	TGTGCCAGCAGCTTAGCGCTTACCTCTAGCTCCTACAATGAGCAGTTCTTC
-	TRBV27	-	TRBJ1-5	CASSLVDNQPQHF	TGTGCCAGCAGTTTGGTAGACAATCAGCCCCAGCATTTT
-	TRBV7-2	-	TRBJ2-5	CASTMLREQYF	TGTGCCAGCACCATGCTAAGGGAGCAGTACTTC
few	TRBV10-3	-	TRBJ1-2	CAISLETGSHYGYTF	TGTGCCATCAGTCTAGAGACGGGGAGTCACTATGGCTACACCTTC